These 9 T cell receptor beta chains originate from one sample sequenced in a study of cytotoxic CD8 clonotypes in ibrutinib-treated CLL. The data were produced by immunoSEQ multiplex PCR, yet TCRdb's version contains in-frame clones alone and is incomplete. The table has about 150,000 clones, about 76% seen once. Source: PBMCs, taken after 24 months of ibrutinib treatment. The receptor set was obtained from a human donor with chronic lymphocytic leukemia.

This clone has only one observation. The chain employs TRBV5-8 and TRBJ2-7, with D possibly matching TRBD2 (5 bases). The CDR3 contains 16 residues. Trimming shortened V by 0 bases and J by 0 bases, and 13 bases separated the two germline ends. Looked up from germline, CDR1 is SGHTS and CDR2 is YDEGEE. This CDR3 reads CASSLAPGSSSYEQYF. The CDR3 DNA reads TGTGCCAGCAGCTTGGCCCCGGGATCAAGCTCCTACGAGCAGTACTTC.

The chain carries TRBV5-6 and TRBJ1-5; 7 bases agree with TRBD1. Germline values: CDR1 SGHDT, CDR2 YYEEEE. V trimming: 6 bases; J trimming: 9 bases; junction bases outside the gene matches: 18. The CDR3 has 16 residues. The CDR3 DNA follows: TGTGCCAGCACCCGGGGGGCAGGGGGACTGGGACGGCCCCAGCATTTT. This sequence encodes CASTRGAGGLGRPQHF.

This clone appeared a single time. The chain is built from TRBV5-1 and TRBJ2-5, with TRBD2 matching 9 bases. The V gene end was trimmed by 0 bases and the J gene end by 1 base; junction bases not matched to a gene: 10. The CDR3 contains 18 residues. In germline, CDR1 is SGHRS, CDR2 YFSETQ. CDR3 region: CASSLGSLAGVLQETQYF. The CDR3, as DNA: TGCGCCAGCAGCTTGGGGTCCTTAGCGGGAGTCCTCCAAGAGACCCAGTACTTC.

The chain uses TRBV28 and TRBJ2-5; perhaps D is TRBD1 or TRBD2 (7 bases each). V was shortened by 11 bases and J by 1 base, with 14 bases between the two germline ends. The length of the CDR3 is 13 residues. The germline gives CDR1 MDHEN, CDR2 SYDVKM. CDR3 nucleotides: TGTGCCGTCCAGGGGGGGGGCCAAGAGACCCAGTACTTC. Its translation: CAVQGGGQETQYF.

The chain carries TRBV2 and TRBJ2-3; D not resolved. This CDR3 region has 12 residues. Per the germline V gene, CDR1 is SNHLY and CDR2 is FYNNEI. Deletions cut 7 bases from V and 5 bases from J, with 10 bases between. This CDR3 is CASKETGDTQYF. DNA of the CDR3: TGTGCCAGCAAGGAGACGGGAGATACGCAGTATTTT. The whole variable domain, remainder taken from reference TRBV2 and TRBJ2-3, is EPEVTQTPSHQVTQMGQEVILRCVPISNHLYFYWYRQILGQKVEFLVSFYNNEISEKSEIFDDQFSVERPDGSNFTLKIRSTKLEDSAMYFCASKETGDTQYFGPGTRLTVL.

The chain recombines TRBV28 with TRBJ2-3, with 7 bases aligning to TRBD2. The germline V gene has CDR1 MDHEN and CDR2 SYDVKM. The CDR3 covers 13 residues. V shed 10 bases and J 6 bases; nucleotides not matched to a gene: 10. CDR3 loop: CATETSLADTQYF. CDR3 nucleotide sequence: TGTGCCACCGAGACTAGCTTGGCGGATACGCAGTATTTT.

This rearrangement joins TRBV6-6 to TRBJ2-1; 9 positions match TRBD2. V was pared by 2 bases and J by 9 bases, with 8 bases of the junction left unmatched. The CDR3 extends over 15 amino acids. Germline CDR1 MNHNY, CDR2 SVGAGI (reference sequence). As DNA, the CDR3 is TGTGCCAGCAGTTACGTTGCGGGAGGGGAAAGTGAGCAGTTCTTC. This gives the protein CASSYVAGGESEQFF.

The chain employs TRBV20-1 and TRBJ2-5, with D uncertain. Between the trimmed V and J ends, which lost 5 bases and 5 bases, there was a span of 9 bases. CDR1 DFQATT and CDR2 SNEGSKA come from the germline V gene (reference sequence). This CDR3 comprises 11 residues. The CDR3 sequence is CSAHHLETQYF. The CDR3 nucleotides read TGCAGTGCTCATCACCTGGAGACCCAGTACTTC.

The rearrangement uses TRBV28 and TRBJ1-1; no firm D call. The germline V and J ends were trimmed by 5 bases and 4 bases, with 14 bases remaining between them. This CDR3 has 14 amino acids. From germline, CDR1 is MDHEN and CDR2 SYDVKM. Written as DNA, the CDR3 is TGTGCCAGCAGTGCCCTTGCGGGTCCCACTGAAGCTTTCTTT. Protein product: CASSALAGPTEAFF.